The 27 T cell receptor beta chains below all came from one sample that was sequenced in a study of OX40 agonist ivuxolimab in advanced cancers. Libraries were prepared by immunoSEQ multiplex PCR; TCRdb keeps only in-frame clonotypes and omits some of them. The top ten clones hold approximately 0.8% of a sample with 55,000 to 65,000 clones, 75% to 90% of them seen once. Material: CD4+ or CD8+ T cells sorted from blood, obtained in a trial of the OX40 agonist ivuxolimab. These receptors were taken from an adult with an advanced solid tumor such as melanoma, head and neck, liver or kidney cancer.

V usage is TRBV28 and J usage is TRBJ1-2; TRBD1 is a possible D gene (6 bases). Germline CDR1 MDHEN, CDR2 SYDVKM. V was trimmed by 8 bases and J by 1 base, leaving 11 bases between them. The CDR3 is 13 residues long. CDR3 in amino acids: CASGGGGNYGYTF. The CDR3, as DNA: TGTGCCAGCGGCGGGGGCGGTAACTATGGCTACACCTTC.

This chain joins TRBV5-4 and TRBJ2-7; 14 positions match TRBD2. The CDR3 runs 15 residues. Germline CDR1 and CDR2: SGHNT and YYREEE (reference sequence). Trimming removed 4 bases from V and 4 bases from J; junction bases left unmatched: 4. The CDR3, as DNA: TGTGCCAGCAGCCGACTAGCGGGAGGGCAGTACGAGCAGTACTTC. Protein product: CASSRLAGGQYEQYF.

The genes are TRBV18 and TRBJ2-7; 15 positions agree with TRBD2. This CDR3 contains 14 residues. CDR1 and CDR2 from the germline V gene are KGHSH and LQKENI. J gave up 6 bases and V 3 bases, and 0 bases lay outside the gene matches. The CDR3 DNA sequence: TGTGCCAGCTCACCGGGACTAGCGGGAGGCGAGCAGTACTTC. Translation: CASSPGLAGGEQYF.

The J gene is TRBJ1-2, the V gene TRBV6-5, with D perhaps matching TRBD1 (5 bases). Germline CDR1 and CDR2: MNHEY and SVGAGI. The CDR3 loop spans 12 amino acids. Trimming removed 5 bases from V and 5 bases from J, with 9 bases in between. The CDR3 protein is CASSDRLYGYTF. The CDR3 coding sequence is TGTGCCAGCAGTGACAGATTGTATGGCTACACCTTC.

J is TRBJ2-1 and V is TRBV5-1, with a possible D match to TRBD2 (6 bases). V lost 4 bases and J lost 4, with 18 bases in between. This CDR3 is 16 amino acids long. Germline CDR1 SGHRS, CDR2 YFSETQ. In nucleotides, the CDR3 is TGCGCCAGCAGCCAAGAACCCGGGAGAGGGTACAATGAGCAGTTCTTC. Protein sequence: CASSQEPGRGYNEQFF.

The V and J genes are TRBV19 and TRBJ2-3; maybe TRBD1 (5 bases). V was clipped by 6 bases and J by 3 bases, with 10 bases between them. The V gene's germline CDR1 is LNHDA and CDR2 SQIVND (reference sequence). This CDR3 is built from 13 residues. This CDR3 is CASRRDRTDTQYF. The CDR3 DNA reads TGTGCCAGTAGGAGAGACAGAACAGATACGCAGTATTTT.

J is TRBJ2-1 and V is TRBV14, with a weak D call TRBD1 (6 bases). This CDR3 spans 13 amino acids. Germline loops: CDR1 SGHDN, CDR2 FVKESK. V was shortened by 5 bases and J by 3 bases, with 8 bases between the two germline ends. The CDR3 spells CASSGQLYNEQFF. In nucleotides, the CDR3 is TGTGCCAGCAGCGGACAGCTCTACAATGAGCAGTTCTTC.

As DNA, the CDR3 is TGTGCCAGCAGCTCCTCGGACGAGCAGTACTTC. This codes for CASSSSDEQYF. The chain couples TRBV11-3 to TRBJ2-7; D is uncertain. V lost 4 bases, J lost 5 bases, and 6 bases lay in between. The CDR3 runs to 11 residues. Germline-derived CDR1 and CDR2 are SGHNT and YENEEA.

This clone appeared a few times. The V call is TRBV12-5, the J call TRBJ1-5; D is perhaps TRBD1 (6 bases). V lost 7 bases to trimming and J lost 7 bases, with 8 bases between them. The CDR3 contains 11 residues. CDR1 is LGHNT and CDR2 is FRNRAP in the germline V gene. The CDR3 region has the DNA TGTGCTAGTGTGGGGGCGCAGCCCCAGCATTTT. Protein product: CASVGAQPQHF.

The rearrangement uses TRBV5-1 and TRBJ1-3; the D gene is possibly TRBD1 (5 bases). This CDR3 has 18 amino acids. Trimming took 2 bases from V and 2 from J, leaving 20 bases between them. CDR1 is SGHRS, CDR2 YFSETQ, per germline. CDR3 in amino acids: CASSFGDSRILTGNTIYF. The CDR3, as DNA: TGCGCCAGCAGCTTCGGAGACAGCAGAATTCTTACTGGAAACACCATATATTTT.

This chain connects TRBV11-2 to TRBJ2-3, with 8 positions matching TRBD2. CDR3 length equals 16 residues. After removal of 1 base from V and 0 bases from J, the junction contained 3 bases not matched to a gene. Germline loops: CDR1 SGHAT, CDR2 FQNNGV. This chain's CDR3 is CASSLGLAGSTDTQYF. The DNA for the CDR3 is TGTGCCAGCAGCTTAGGGCTAGCGGGCAGCACAGATACGCAGTATTTT.

The genes are TRBV7-2 and TRBJ1-5; possible D gene TRBD1, 6 bases. CDR1 SGHTA and CDR2 FQGNSA come from the germline V gene. The V and J ends lost 1 base and 6 bases respectively, with 13 bases between them. The CDR3 is 15 amino acids. The CDR3 DNA sequence: TGTGCCAGCAGCTTAGGACATGGAGGGGGTCAGCCCCAGCATTTT. Its translation is CASSLGHGGGQPQHF.

The chain carries TRBV7-2 and TRBJ2-1; no clear D gene. V dropped 5 bases and J dropped 7 bases, with 9 bases sitting between them. This CDR3 has 12 residues. Germline V gives CDR1 SGHTA, CDR2 FQGNSA. DNA for the CDR3: TGTGCCAGCAGCCTACCCCGGAATGAGCAGTTCTTC. This translates into CASSLPRNEQFF.

The sample holds one count of this clone. The V gene is TRBV6-1, the J gene TRBJ2-3; D may be TRBD1 (6 bases). The V end was cut by 6 bases, the J end by 2 bases, with 15 bases between. The CDR3 covers 15 residues. CDR1 is MNHNS and CDR2 is SASEGT in the germline V gene. Written as DNA, the CDR3 is TGTGCCAGCAGGAGTAACAGGGCCTTCACAGATACGCAGTATTTT. This sequence encodes CASRSNRAFTDTQYF.

The chain recombines TRBV27 with TRBJ2-7, with 7 bases fitting TRBD1. Germline V lookup: CDR1 MNHEY, CDR2 SMNVEV (reference sequence). This CDR3 contains 16 residues. J lost 12 bases, V lost 7 bases, and 24 bases had no gene match. The CDR3 coding sequence is TGTGCCAGCAAAGGGACAGACCTTTTACGAGCAGTACCCTTGTACTTC. Protein: CASKGTDLLRAVPLYF.

Comment on this clone: One end of the junction varies from germline; a read error may be responsible. The chain employs TRBV5-1 and TRBJ2-4; D ambiguous. CDR3 size: 12 residues. Germline V gene data show CDR1 as SGHRS and CDR2 as YFSETQ. The CDR3 is CASSLYQNIQYF. DNA for the CDR3: TGTGCCAGCAGCTTGTATCAAAACATTCAGTACTTC.

The rearrangement links TRBV12-5 to TRBJ2-3; 12 positions match TRBD1. Trimming cost V 1 base and J 1 base; bases outside gene matches: 9. Germline CDR1 LGHNT, CDR2 FRNRAP. The CDR3 length is 19 residues. CDR3 DNA sequence: TGTGCTAGTGGTTTGGCCGGGACAGGGGGCTTCGCGGGCACAGATACGCAGTATTTT. It codes for CASGLAGTGGFAGTDTQYF.

The rearrangement uses TRBV5-1 and TRBJ2-1, with 10 bases matching TRBD2. This CDR3 is 18 amino acids long. V lost 0 bases to trimming and J lost 0 bases; unmatched junction nucleotides: 6. Germline assignment: CDR1 SGHRS and CDR2 YFSETQ. The DNA for the CDR3 is TGCGCCAGCAGCTTGGGCGCTAGCGGGAGTGCCTCCTACAATGAGCAGTTCTTC. Protein product: CASSLGASGSASYNEQFF.

J is TRBJ2-7 and V is TRBV9; D may be TRBD1 (6 bases). There are 13 residues in the CDR3. Looked up from germline, CDR1 is SGDLS and CDR2 is YYNGEE. The V gene lost 5 bases and the J gene lost 9 bases, with 18 bases spanning the gap. In DNA, the CDR3 is TGTGCCAGCAGTGGCGGTCAGGGGATAGGGCAGTACTTC. This gives the protein CASSGGQGIGQYF. The variable domain in full, with the rest retrieved from reference TRBV9 and TRBJ2-7, is DSGVTQTPKHLITATGQRVTLRCSPRSGDLSVYWYQQSLDQGLQFLIQYYNGEERAKGNILERFSAQQFPDLHSELNLSSLELGDSALYFCASSGGQGIGQYFGPGTRLTVT.

The chain employs TRBV19 and TRBJ2-7; 7 bases align to TRBD1. The CDR3 covers 15 residues. Germline V CDR1 and CDR2: LNHDA, SQIVND (reference sequence). The V gene end was trimmed by 2 bases and the J gene end by 2 bases; junction bases not matched to a gene: 6. In DNA form, the CDR3 reads TGTGCCAGTAGTATAACGGGACAGCAAGCCTACGAGCAGTACTTC. It translates to CASSITGQQAYEQYF. Drawing the rest from reference TRBV19 and TRBJ2-7, the complete variable domain is DGGITQSPKYLFRKEGQNVTLSCEQNLNHDAMYWYRQDPGQGLRLIYYSQIVNDFQKGDIAEGYSVSREKKESFPLTVTSAQKNPTAFYLCASSITGQQAYEQYFGPGTRLTVT.

V and J are TRBV30 and TRBJ2-3; D tentatively reads TRBD1 or TRBD2 (5 bases each). Trimming took 3 bases from V and 2 from J, leaving 12 bases between them. This CDR3 has 14 amino acids. The germline V gene has CDR1 GTSNPN and CDR2 SVGIG (reference sequence). The CDR3 loop is CAWSHKGPTDTQYF. The CDR3 DNA reads as TGTGCCTGGAGCCACAAGGGACCCACAGATACGCAGTATTTT. Filled out from reference TRBV30 and TRBJ2-3, the complete variable domain reads SQTIHQWPATLVQPVGSPLSLECTVEGTSNPNLYWYRQAAGRGLQLLFYSVGIGQISSEVPQNLSASRPQDRQFILSSKKLLLSDSGFYLCAWSHKGPTDTQYFGPGTRLTVL.

This rearrangement joins TRBV7-2 to TRBJ1-1; D gene unclear. This CDR3 comprises 14 residues. Looked up from germline, CDR1 is SGHTA and CDR2 is FQGNSA. The V and J ends lost 2 bases and 1 base respectively, with 8 bases between them. CDR3 DNA: TGTGCCAGCAGCTTATACGCAGGGAACACTGAAGCTTTCTTT. Translating gives CASSLYAGNTEAFF.

The chain recombines TRBV7-2 with TRBJ1-2, with D possibly being TRBD1 (5 bases). Between the trimmed V and J ends, which lost 5 bases and 2 bases, there was a span of 12 bases. The CDR3 runs 14 residues. Looked up from germline, CDR1 is SGHTA and CDR2 is FQGNSA. This CDR3 is CASSPQGLNYGYTF. CDR3 sequence (DNA): TGTGCCAGCAGCCCCCAGGGTCTGAACTATGGCTACACCTTC. Based on the CDR3 plus reference TRBV7-2 and TRBJ1-2, the full variable domain is GAGVSQSPSNKVTEKGKDVELRCDPISGHTALYWYRQSLGQGLEFLIYFQGNSAPDKSGLPSDRFSAERTGGSVSTLTIQRTQQEDSAVYLCASSPQGLNYGYTFGSGTRLTVV.

The chain couples TRBV7-2 to TRBJ2-3; a weak D match, TRBD2 (6 bases). Trimming cost V 3 bases and J 2 bases, with 12 bases left between them. Germline V gene lookup returns CDR1 SGHTA and CDR2 FQGNSA. The CDR3 totals 15 residues. CDR3 sequence reads: CASSLRAGLTDTQYF. The CDR3 DNA follows: TGTGCCAGCAGCTTGAGAGCGGGCCTCACAGATACGCAGTATTTT.

This chain joins TRBV28 and TRBJ1-1; TRBD1 might be the D (5 bases). V shed 6 bases and J shed 1 base, with 12 bases lying between them. The CDR3 runs to 14 residues. Germline-derived CDR1 and CDR2 are MDHEN and SYDVKM. The CDR3 is CASRRQGGNTEAFF. CDR3 bases: TGTGCCAGCAGACGCCAGGGAGGGAACACTGAAGCTTTCTTT.

There are a few counts of this clone. The V and J genes are TRBV7-8 and TRBJ2-6; TRBD1 matches at 8 bases. CDR3 size: 19 residues. In germline, CDR1 is SGHVS, CDR2 FQNEAQ. V lost 5 bases and J lost 0; bases outside the gene matches: 12. CDR3 bases: TGTGCCAGCAGCCTGACTCGGGACAGGTTATACTCTGGGGCCAACGTCCTGACTTTC. Translating it yields CASSLTRDRLYSGANVLTF. The variable domain in full, completed from reference TRBV7-8 and TRBJ2-6, reads GAGVSQSPRYKVAKRGQDVALRCDPISGHVSLFWYQQALGQGPEFLTYFQNEAQLDKSGLPSDRFFAERPEGSVSTLKIQRTQQEDSAVYLCASSLTRDRLYSGANVLTFGAGSRLTVL.

This clone came up a few times. This chain uses TRBV6-1 with TRBJ1-5; D unclear. CDR3 size: 14 residues. CDR1 is MNHNS and CDR2 is SASEGT in the germline V gene. V was pared by 5 bases and J by 1 base, with 9 bases between. The CDR3 sequence: CASSLAGSNQPQHF. DNA of the CDR3: TGTGCCAGCAGTCTGGCGGGGAGCAATCAGCCCCAGCATTTT.